The following is a T cell receptor beta chain sequence with its context. This sample is drawn from a study of blood T cell repertoires in COVID-19. About the study: Donors in the United States, Italy and Spain gave samples during acute or convalescent COVID-19. Sample material is recorded as cDNA or gDNA derived from T cells, B-cell-depleted T cells, or PBMCs.

The V and J ends lost 10 bases and 6 bases, in that order; junction bases with no gene match: 6. The CDR3 spans 13 residues. Germline V gene data show CDR1 as SNHLY and CDR2 as FYNNEI. Original processing methods: It was from reference gene primer amplification that nucleated cell counts were estimated. Only in-frame clones appear in the TCRdb table, and some are missing; sequencing was by immunoSEQ multiplex PCR. V and J calls and clone size come straight from that table; D and trimming were deduced from the DNA. Here the sample spans around 320,000 clones, around 90% being singletons. Sequencing was carried out using peripheral blood. This receptor was identified in a man younger than 35 with active or convalescent COVID-19. This sequence joins TRBV2 and TRBJ2-1, with 10 bases identical to TRBD2. CDR3: CATLAGVGNEQFF. Written as DNA, the CDR3 is TGTGCCACCCTAGCGGGGGTCGGCAATGAGCAGTTCTTC.